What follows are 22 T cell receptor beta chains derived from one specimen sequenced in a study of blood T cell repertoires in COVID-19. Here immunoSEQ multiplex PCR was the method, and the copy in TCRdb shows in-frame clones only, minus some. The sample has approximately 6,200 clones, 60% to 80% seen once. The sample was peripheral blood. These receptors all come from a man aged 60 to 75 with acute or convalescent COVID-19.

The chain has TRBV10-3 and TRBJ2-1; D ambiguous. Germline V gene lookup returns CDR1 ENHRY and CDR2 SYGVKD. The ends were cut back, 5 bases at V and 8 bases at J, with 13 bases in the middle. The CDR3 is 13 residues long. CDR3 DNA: TGTGCCATCAGTAGACGCCCCGAGGATGAGCAGTTCTTC. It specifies CAISRRPEDEQFF.

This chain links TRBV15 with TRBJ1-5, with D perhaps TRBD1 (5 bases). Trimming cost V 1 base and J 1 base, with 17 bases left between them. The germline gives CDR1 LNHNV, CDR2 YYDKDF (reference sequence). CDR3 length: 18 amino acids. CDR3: CATSRVSGRARSNQPQHF. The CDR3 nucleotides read TGTGCCACCAGCAGAGTTTCGGGCAGGGCGCGAAGCAATCAGCCCCAGCATTTT.

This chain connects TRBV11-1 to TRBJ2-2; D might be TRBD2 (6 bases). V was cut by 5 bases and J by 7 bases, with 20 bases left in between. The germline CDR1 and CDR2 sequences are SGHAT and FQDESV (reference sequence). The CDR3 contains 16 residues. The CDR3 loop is CASSTRGTYASGELFF. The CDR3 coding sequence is TGTGCCAGCAGCACGCGGGGAACTTACGCCAGCGGGGAGCTGTTTTTT.

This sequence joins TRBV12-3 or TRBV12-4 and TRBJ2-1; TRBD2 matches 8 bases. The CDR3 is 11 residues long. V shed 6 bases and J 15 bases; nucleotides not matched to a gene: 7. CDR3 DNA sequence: TGTGCCAGCAGCCTGGGACTAGATCGGTTCTTC. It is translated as CASSLGLDRFF.

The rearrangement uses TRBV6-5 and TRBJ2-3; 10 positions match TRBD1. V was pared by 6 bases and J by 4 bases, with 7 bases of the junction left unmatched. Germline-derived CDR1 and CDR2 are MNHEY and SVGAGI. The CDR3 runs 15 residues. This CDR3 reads CASSNRQGASDTQYF. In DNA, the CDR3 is TGTGCCAGCAGCAATCGACAGGGGGCGTCAGATACGCAGTATTTT.

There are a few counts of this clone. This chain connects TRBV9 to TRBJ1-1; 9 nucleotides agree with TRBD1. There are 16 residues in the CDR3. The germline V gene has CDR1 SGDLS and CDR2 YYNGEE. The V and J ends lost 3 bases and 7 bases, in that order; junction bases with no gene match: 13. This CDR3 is CASSAIPGQGSGEAFF. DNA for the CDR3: TGTGCCAGCAGCGCGATTCCGGGACAGGGATCTGGTGAAGCTTTCTTT.

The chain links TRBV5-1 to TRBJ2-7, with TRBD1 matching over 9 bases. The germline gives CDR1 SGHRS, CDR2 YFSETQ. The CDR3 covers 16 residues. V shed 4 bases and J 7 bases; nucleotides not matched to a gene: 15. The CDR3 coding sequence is TGCGCCAGCAGCCTGGGCTCCGGACAGGGGTTTGGAGAGCAGTACTTC. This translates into CASSLGSGQGFGEQYF.

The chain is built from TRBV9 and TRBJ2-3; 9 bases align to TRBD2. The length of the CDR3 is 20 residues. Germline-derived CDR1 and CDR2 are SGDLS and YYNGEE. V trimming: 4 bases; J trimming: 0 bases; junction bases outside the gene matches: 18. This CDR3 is CASSTAPGAGGPGSTDTQYF. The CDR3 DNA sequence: TGTGCCAGCAGCACCGCCCCCGGGGCGGGAGGGCCGGGGAGCACAGATACGCAGTATTTT.

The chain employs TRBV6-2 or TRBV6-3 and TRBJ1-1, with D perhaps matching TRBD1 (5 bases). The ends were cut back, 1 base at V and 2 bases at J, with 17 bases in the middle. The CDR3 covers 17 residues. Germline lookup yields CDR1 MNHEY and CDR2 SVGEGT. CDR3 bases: TGTGCCAGCAGTTACTGGGCCACAGGCCCGAGAAACACTGAAGCTTTCTTT. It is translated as CASSYWATGPRNTEAFF.

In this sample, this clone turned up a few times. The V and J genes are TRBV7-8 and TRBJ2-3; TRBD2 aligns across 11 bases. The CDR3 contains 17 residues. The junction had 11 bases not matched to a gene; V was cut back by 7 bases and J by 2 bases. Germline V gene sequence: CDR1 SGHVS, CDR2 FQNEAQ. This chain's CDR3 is CASTDQFSGGDTDTQYF. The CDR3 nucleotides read TGTGCCAGCACTGACCAATTTAGCGGGGGGGACACAGATACGCAGTATTTT.

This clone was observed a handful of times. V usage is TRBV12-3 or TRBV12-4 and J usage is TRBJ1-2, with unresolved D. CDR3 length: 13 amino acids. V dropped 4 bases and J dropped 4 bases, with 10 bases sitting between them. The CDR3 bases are TGTGCCAGCAGTTCGGGAGGAGGCTATGGCTACACCTTC. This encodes CASSSGGGYGYTF.

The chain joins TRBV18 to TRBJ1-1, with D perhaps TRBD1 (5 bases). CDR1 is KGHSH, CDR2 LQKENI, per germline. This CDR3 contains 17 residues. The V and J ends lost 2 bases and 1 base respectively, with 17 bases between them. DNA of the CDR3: TGTGCCAGCTCACCATGGATGGGCCTGACAGAGAACACTGAAGCTTTCTTT. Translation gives CASSPWMGLTENTEAFF.

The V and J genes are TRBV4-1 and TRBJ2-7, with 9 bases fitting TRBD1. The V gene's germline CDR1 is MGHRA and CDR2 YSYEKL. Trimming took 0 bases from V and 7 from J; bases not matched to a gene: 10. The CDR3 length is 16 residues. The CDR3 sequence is CASSQEGQGTGWEQYF. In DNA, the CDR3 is TGCGCCAGCAGCCAAGAGGGACAGGGAACGGGATGGGAGCAGTACTTC.

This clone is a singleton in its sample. The CDR3 sequence: CSVALASGGAGTQYF. CDR3 sequence (DNA): TGCAGCGTGGCCCTAGCTAGCGGGGGGGCGGGGACCCAGTACTTC. V gene TRBV29-1 combines with J gene TRBJ2-5, with TRBD2 matching over 12 bases. Losses at the gene ends were 6 bases for V and 7 bases for J; bases not matched to a gene: 12. Germline V lookup: CDR1 SQVTM, CDR2 ANQGSEA. The CDR3 length is 15 residues.

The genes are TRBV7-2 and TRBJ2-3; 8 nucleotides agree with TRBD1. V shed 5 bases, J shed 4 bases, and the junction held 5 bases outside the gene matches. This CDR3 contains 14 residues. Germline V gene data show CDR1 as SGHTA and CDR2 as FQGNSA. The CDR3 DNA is TGTGCCAGCAGCCCCAGGGGGCTCGCAGATACGCAGTATTTT. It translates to CASSPRGLADTQYF.

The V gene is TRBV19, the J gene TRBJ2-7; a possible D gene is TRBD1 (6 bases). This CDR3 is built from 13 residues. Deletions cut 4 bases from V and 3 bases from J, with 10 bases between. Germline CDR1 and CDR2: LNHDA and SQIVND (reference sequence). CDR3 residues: CASSNSRGYEQYF. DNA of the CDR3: TGTGCCAGTAGTAACTCCAGGGGCTACGAGCAGTACTTC.

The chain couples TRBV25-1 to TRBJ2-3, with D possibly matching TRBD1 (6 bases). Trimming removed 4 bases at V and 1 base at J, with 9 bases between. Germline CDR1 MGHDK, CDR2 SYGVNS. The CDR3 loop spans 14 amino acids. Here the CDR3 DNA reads TGTGCCAGCAGTGGCACAGGGCGCACAGATACGCAGTATTTT. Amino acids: CASSGTGRTDTQYF.

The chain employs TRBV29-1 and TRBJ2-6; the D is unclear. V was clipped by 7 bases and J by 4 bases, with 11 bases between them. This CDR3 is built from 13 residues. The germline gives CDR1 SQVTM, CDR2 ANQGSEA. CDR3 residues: CSALLLGANVLTF. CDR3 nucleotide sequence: TGCAGCGCCCTGTTGTTGGGGGCCAACGTCCTGACTTTC.

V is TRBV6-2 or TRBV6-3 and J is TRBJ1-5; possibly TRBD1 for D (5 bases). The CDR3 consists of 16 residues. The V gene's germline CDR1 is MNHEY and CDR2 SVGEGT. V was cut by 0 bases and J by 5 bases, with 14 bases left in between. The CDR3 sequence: CASSYSKGKVDQPQHF. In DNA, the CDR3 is TGTGCCAGCAGTTACTCGAAGGGGAAGGTCGATCAGCCCCAGCATTTT.

CDR3 region: CASSAGQGGEKLFF. The CDR3 DNA sequence: TGTGCCAGCAGCGCGGGACAGGGCGGCGAAAAACTGTTTTTT. This sequence joins TRBV7-6 and TRBJ1-4, with TRBD1 matching over 9 bases. V dropped 5 bases and J dropped 8; count of bases not matched to a gene: 6. This CDR3 comprises 14 residues. Germline-derived CDR1 and CDR2 are SGHVS and FNYEAQ.

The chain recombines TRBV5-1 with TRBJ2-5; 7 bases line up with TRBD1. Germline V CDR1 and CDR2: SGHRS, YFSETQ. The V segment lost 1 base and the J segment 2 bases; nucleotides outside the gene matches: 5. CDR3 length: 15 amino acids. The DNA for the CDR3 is TGCGCCAGCAGCTTGACAGGGGACAAACAAGAGACCCAGTACTTC. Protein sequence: CASSLTGDKQETQYF.

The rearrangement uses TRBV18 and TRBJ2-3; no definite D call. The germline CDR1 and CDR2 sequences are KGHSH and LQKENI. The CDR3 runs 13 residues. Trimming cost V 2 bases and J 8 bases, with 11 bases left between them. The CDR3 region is CASSPGQSGTQYF. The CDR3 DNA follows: TGTGCCAGCTCACCAGGCCAGTCGGGTACGCAGTATTTT.